These 14 T cell receptor beta chains originate from one sample sequenced in a study of neoadjuvant nivolumab and ipilimumab in lung cancer. Some clones are missing from TCRdb's copy, which holds only in-frame ones; the method was immunoSEQ multiplex PCR. The table records about 30,000 clones, roughly 90% of them present only once. The sequenced sample was peripheral blood, obtained after neoadjuvant nivolumab, alone or with ipilimumab, at or shortly before surgery. Receptors originate from an adult with non-small cell lung cancer.

The chain couples TRBV6-5 to TRBJ2-3; maybe TRBD1 (6 bases). Trimming removed 4 bases from V and 2 bases from J, with 16 bases in between. Per germline, CDR1 MNHEY and CDR2 SVGAGI. The CDR3 is 16 amino acids. The CDR3 DNA reads as TGTGCCAGCAGTTGGGTCCCGCAGGGGAACACAGATACGCAGTATTTT. It yields the protein CASSWVPQGNTDTQYF.

The chain has TRBV7-3 and TRBJ2-6; the D is unclear. V was clipped by 5 bases and J by 4 bases, with 15 bases between them. The CDR3 is 16 residues long. Germline V gives CDR1 SGHTA, CDR2 FQGTGA. This CDR3 is CASSPTAIVGANVLTF. CDR3 DNA: TGTGCCAGCAGCCCGACTGCTATCGTGGGGGCCAACGTCCTGACTTTC.

The chain has TRBV28 and TRBJ1-1; D remains ambiguous. The CDR3 extends over 15 amino acids. Germline CDR1 is MDHEN and CDR2 is SYDVKM. V dropped 4 bases and J dropped 0 bases, with 12 bases sitting between them. In nucleotides, the CDR3 is TGTGCCAGCAGTTCCCCCGGCGGGGTGAACACTGAAGCTTTCTTT. This codes for CASSSPGGVNTEAFF.

The V call is TRBV7-3, the J call TRBJ2-5; TRBD2 is a possible D gene (5 bases). V lost 3 bases and J lost 5, with 10 bases in between. CDR1 is SGHTA and CDR2 is FQGTGA in the germline V gene. The CDR3 is 13 amino acids. CDR3 nucleotides: TGTGCCAGCAGCTTCGGTCCGGGGGAGACCCAGTACTTC. Residues: CASSFGPGETQYF.

The rearrangement links TRBV6-5 to TRBJ1-1, with 7 bases aligning to TRBD1. After removal of 6 bases from V and 5 bases from J, the junction contained 6 bases not matched to a gene. There are 13 residues in the CDR3. Germline CDR1 MNHEY, CDR2 SVGAGI. The CDR3 here is CASRRQGLTEAFF. CDR3 DNA: TGTGCCAGCAGGAGACAGGGCTTAACTGAAGCTTTCTTT.

V and J are TRBV5-1 and TRBJ2-3; D is ambiguous. V dropped 5 bases and J dropped 6 bases, with 7 bases sitting between them. This CDR3 comprises 11 residues. Germline loops: CDR1 SGHRS, CDR2 YFSETQ. This chain's CDR3 is CASRREDTQYF. The CDR3 nucleotides are TGCGCCAGCAGAAGAGAGGATACGCAGTATTTT.

CDR3 amino acids: CASSVDRGVTDTQYF. The DNA of the CDR3 is TGTGCCAGCAGTGTCGACAGGGGAGTCACAGATACGCAGTATTTT. This chain links TRBV2 with TRBJ2-3; 8 bases align to TRBD1. The CDR3 length is 15 residues. Germline CDR1 SNHLY, CDR2 FYNNEI. Trimming at V came to 4 bases and at J to 2 bases, leaving 5 bases not matched to a gene.

The rearrangement links TRBV5-5 to TRBJ1-2, with D unclear. V was shortened by 0 bases and J by 2 bases, with 8 bases between the two germline ends. The CDR3 consists of 14 residues. Germline loops: CDR1 SGHKS, CDR2 YYEKEE (reference sequence). CDR3 in amino acids: CASSLGWQNYGYTF. The CDR3 DNA sequence: TGTGCCAGCAGCTTGGGTTGGCAGAACTATGGCTACACCTTC.

The V gene is TRBV9, the J gene TRBJ2-2; D uncertain. The CDR3 length is 14 residues. Looked up from germline, CDR1 is SGDLS and CDR2 is YYNGEE. The V end lost 0 bases, the J end lost 4 bases, and 7 bases lay between the germline ends. The DNA for the CDR3 is TGTGCCAGCAGCGTAGTTTCAGCCACCGGGGAGCTGTTTTTT. This gives the protein CASSVVSATGELFF.

This clone was detected once. V and J are TRBV5-1 and TRBJ1-1, with D perhaps TRBD1 (5 bases). V shed 1 base and J shed 7 bases, with 14 bases lying between them. This CDR3 has 14 residues. Germline-derived CDR1 and CDR2 are SGHRS and YFSETQ. The CDR3 is CASSLSGTANEAFF. The CDR3 nucleotides are TGCGCCAGCAGCTTGTCTGGGACCGCAAATGAAGCTTTCTTT. Complete variable domain (other parts from reference TRBV5-1 and TRBJ1-1): KAGVTQTPRYLIKTRGQQVTLSCSPISGHRSVSWYQQTPGQGLQFLFEYFSETQRNKGNFPGRFSGRQFSNSRSEMNVSTLELGDSALYLCASSLSGTANEAFFGQGTRLTVV.

V usage is TRBV18 and J usage is TRBJ2-7, with D perhaps TRBD1 or TRBD2 (6 bases each). CDR1 and CDR2 (germline): KGHSH, LQKENI. Trimming stripped 6 bases from V and 5 bases from J, with 17 bases between. The CDR3 is 14 amino acids. The CDR3 protein is CASSGGGNPNEQYF. In nucleotides, the CDR3 is TGTGCCAGCTCTGGGGGCGGGAACCCCAACGAGCAGTACTTC.

The V and J genes are TRBV29-1 and TRBJ1-4; D might be TRBD1 (5 bases). V was shortened by 4 bases and J by 5 bases, with 11 bases between the two germline ends. Germline V gives CDR1 SQVTM, CDR2 ANQGSEA. The CDR3 extends over 13 amino acids. The CDR3: CSVAFGGNEKLFF. CDR3 coding DNA: TGCAGCGTTGCCTTCGGGGGGAATGAAAAACTGTTTTTT.

The J gene is TRBJ2-1, the V gene TRBV11-2, with 9 nucleotides matching TRBD2. The CDR3 contains 13 residues. V lost 5 bases to trimming and J lost 9 bases; unmatched junction nucleotides: 5. CDR1 and CDR2 from the germline V gene are SGHAT and FQNNGV. The DNA of the CDR3 is TGTGCCAGCAGCCCCATAGCGGGGGCTGAGCAGTTCTTC. It codes for CASSPIAGAEQFF.

The chain links TRBV15 to TRBJ2-2, with no clear D. This CDR3 comprises 14 residues. The V and J ends lost 1 base and 7 bases respectively, with 10 bases between them. Germline V gene lookup returns CDR1 LNHNV and CDR2 YYDKDF (reference sequence). CDR3 coding DNA: TGTGCCACCAGCAGAGTTCTTGGTATCGGGGAGCTGTTTTTT. Its translation is CATSRVLGIGELFF.